This paragraph reports one T cell receptor (beta chain). This sample stems from a study of blood T cell repertoires in COVID-19. Overall study context: The United States, Italy and Spain supplied acute and convalescent COVID-19 samples. PBMCs, B-cell-depleted T cells, or T cells provided the cDNA or gDNA that made up the material.

How the authors handled the data: Researchers report that nucleated cell counts were estimated from reference gene primer amplification. Sequenced by immunoSEQ multiplex PCR; TCRdb stores in-frame clones only, minus some. V and J calls plus clone size are reproduced from that table; the DNA served to infer D and trimming. Altogether about 190,000 clones are present, about three quarters being singletons, with the ten largest covering 2.8%. CDR1 and CDR2 (germline): MNHEY, SVGAGI. J gave up 0 bases and V 6 bases, and 5 bases lay outside the gene matches. This CDR3 is built from 15 residues. The gene calls are TRBV6-5 and TRBJ1-3; 7 nucleotides line up with TRBD1. This receptor was taken from an elderly woman with active or convalescent COVID-19. The sample was peripheral blood. CDR3 in amino acids: CASSHRGNSGNTIYF. The CDR3 nucleotides read TGTGCCAGCAGCCACAGGGGTAACTCTGGAAACACCATATATTTT.